What follows describes a single T cell receptor beta chain. This entry is derived from a study of CD8+ T cells in alopecia areata. The ends were cut back, 4 bases at V and 4 bases at J, with 8 bases in the middle. This CDR3 contains 11 residues. Germline lookup yields CDR1 SQVTM and CDR2 ANQGSEA. Reverse transcribed after extraction, RNA yielded cDNA as the sequencing template. The data were produced by immunoSEQ multiplex PCR, yet TCRdb's version contains in-frame clones alone and is incomplete. The data contain fewer than 90,000 clones, roughly half of them seen just once; the ten biggest clones take up about 6%.

The sequence was collected from a human donor with alopecia areata. The chain joins TRBV29-1 to TRBJ2-7; no firm D call. Sequencing input: NKG2D-high CD8+ T cells sorted from blood. CDR3 sequence reads: CSVVSNYEQYF. The CDR3 DNA follows: TGCAGCGTTGTCTCAAATTACGAGCAGTACTTC.